The clone carrying this T cell receptor beta chain was seen more than once but under ten times. The PCR employed 60 Vbeta primers together with 13 Jbeta primers. Some clones are missing from TCRdb's copy, which holds only in-frame ones; the method was immunoSEQ multiplex PCR. The data contain around 180,000 clones, around 68% of them singletons. The source of the sample is a study of cytomegalovirus exposure and HLA in healthy donors. Source material: PBMCs. The receptor comes from a girl aged 5-17 years in good health and CMV-seronegative.

The CDR3 here is CASGNPDRYNEQFF. DNA of the CDR3: TGTGCCAGCGGCAATCCTGACAGGTACAATGAGCAGTTCTTC. The genes are TRBV9 and TRBJ2-1; possible D gene TRBD1, 6 bases. Trimming cost V 7 bases and J 4 bases, with 15 bases left between them. The V gene's germline CDR1 is SGDLS and CDR2 YYNGEE. The CDR3 extends over 14 amino acids. The variable domain in full, with the rest retrieved from reference TRBV9 and TRBJ2-1, is DSGVTQTPKHLITATGQRVTLRCSPRSGDLSVYWYQQSLDQGLQFLIQYYNGEERAKGNILERFSAQQFPDLHSELNLSSLELGDSALYFCASGNPDRYNEQFFGPGTRLTVL.